These 18 T cell receptor beta chains were all obtained from the same sample, sequenced in a study of cytomegalovirus exposure and HLA in healthy donors. Amplification used 60 Vbeta primers and 13 Jbeta primers. Only in-frame clones appear in the TCRdb table, and some are missing; sequencing was by immunoSEQ multiplex PCR. The table lists 200,000 to 250,000 clones, approximately 90% of them singletons, with less than 1.2% in the top ten. The sample consisted of PBMCs. These receptors all come from a woman aged 18-29 years in good health and CMV-seronegative.

V gene TRBV2 combines with J gene TRBJ2-1, with 11 bases identical to TRBD1. The CDR3 extends over 15 amino acids. Germline V lookup: CDR1 SNHLY, CDR2 FYNNEI. Trimming at V came to 7 bases and at J to 9 bases, leaving 11 bases not matched to a gene. The CDR3 reads CASTWNGQGASEQFF. CDR3 bases: TGTGCCAGCACGTGGAATGGACAGGGGGCTAGTGAGCAGTTCTTC.

The chain joins TRBV14 to TRBJ1-1; 9 nucleotides line up with TRBD1. Germline CDR1 reads SGHDN; CDR2 reads FVKESK. V gave up 2 bases and J gave up 1 base; unmatched junction bases: 5. The CDR3 runs 16 residues. The CDR3 region is CASSQLTGGGNTEAFF. CDR3 coding DNA: TGTGCCAGCAGCCAACTAACAGGGGGCGGGAACACTGAAGCTTTCTTT.

The rearrangement joins TRBV9 to TRBJ2-2, with D perhaps matching TRBD2 (6 bases). CDR3 length: 15 amino acids. Trimming shortened V by 4 bases and J by 5 bases, and 15 bases separated the two germline ends. Germline CDR1 SGDLS, CDR2 YYNGEE. CDR3 region: CASSLMGEVTGELFF. In DNA form, the CDR3 reads TGTGCCAGCAGCCTAATGGGGGAGGTAACCGGGGAGCTGTTTTTT. Based on the CDR3 plus reference TRBV9 and TRBJ2-2, the full variable domain is DSGVTQTPKHLITATGQRVTLRCSPRSGDLSVYWYQQSLDQGLQFLIQYYNGEERAKGNILERFSAQQFPDLHSELNLSSLELGDSALYFCASSLMGEVTGELFFGEGSRLTVL.

This clone was seen a handful of times. The rearrangement links TRBV7-9 to TRBJ1-2; D remains ambiguous. The CDR3 is 16 amino acids. The germline V gene encodes CDR1 SEHNR and CDR2 FQNEAQ (reference sequence). The ends were cut back, 0 bases at V and 0 bases at J, with 11 bases in the middle. CDR3 nucleotides: TGTGCCAGCAGCTTAGCGGCGGCAGCCCCTAACTATGGCTACACCTTC. Amino acid sequence: CASSLAAAAPNYGYTF.

CDR3 region: CASKTGGSGYTF. The DNA for the CDR3 is TGTGCCAGCAAAACAGGGGGTAGTGGCTACACCTTC. The gene calls are TRBV13 and TRBJ1-2; 8 bases fit TRBD1. CDR3 length equals 12 residues. Germline CDR1 PRHDT, CDR2 FYEKMQ (reference sequence). Unmatched junction bases numbered 5, after V lost 7 bases and J lost 7 bases.

The chain combines TRBV7-8 with TRBJ2-1, with TRBD2 matching 15 bases. The CDR3 extends over 16 amino acids. The J segment lost 7 bases and the V segment lost 4 bases, leaving 5 bases of the junction unmatched. Germline CDR1 SGHVS, CDR2 FQNEAQ. CDR3 in amino acids: CASSWTGTSGGNEQFF. Written as DNA, the CDR3 is TGTGCCAGCAGCTGGACCGGGACTAGCGGGGGGAATGAGCAGTTCTTC.

The rearrangement joins TRBV9 to TRBJ2-7; D possibly corresponds to TRBD1 (6 bases). Germline CDR1 SGDLS, CDR2 YYNGEE. The CDR3 contains 15 residues. V dropped 2 bases and J dropped 3 bases, with 15 bases sitting between them. CDR3 loop: CASSVRLGTNYEQYF. The CDR3 DNA follows: TGTGCCAGCAGCGTTCGCTTAGGGACAAACTACGAGCAGTACTTC.

This clone appeared a few times. The genes are TRBV19 and TRBJ1-3; D perhaps matches TRBD1 (6 bases). The CDR3 sequence is 16 residues long. Germline-derived CDR1 and CDR2 are LNHDA and SQIVND (reference sequence). V was shortened by 5 bases and J by 0 bases, with 14 bases between the two germline ends. The CDR3 sequence is CASSPWTASSGNTIYF. The CDR3, as DNA: TGTGCCAGTAGTCCTTGGACAGCAAGCTCTGGAAACACCATATATTTT.

The V call is TRBV4-3, the J call TRBJ2-2; D is undetermined. The CDR3 is 16 residues long. The germline V gene has CDR1 LGHNA and CDR2 YSLEER. V was trimmed by 0 bases and J by 0 bases, leaving 8 bases between them. The CDR3 sequence is CASSQDSGANTGELFF. The CDR3 region has the DNA TGCGCCAGCAGCCAAGATTCAGGCGCGAACACCGGGGAGCTGTTTTTT.

J is TRBJ1-1 and V is TRBV2; no reliable D call. V lost 1 base, J lost 8 bases, and 8 bases lay in between. The CDR3 has 12 residues. The germline V gene encodes CDR1 SNHLY and CDR2 FYNNEI. In DNA form, the CDR3 reads TGTGCCAGCAGTGAAGGGGGAGGAGAAGCTTTCTTT. This codes for CASSEGGGEAFF.

The chain combines TRBV6-5 with TRBJ1-6; D is perhaps TRBD1 (6 bases). This CDR3 is 15 amino acids long. V lost 2 bases to trimming and J lost 9 bases, with 14 bases between them. The germline V gene encodes CDR1 MNHEY and CDR2 SVGAGI. The CDR3 nucleotides read TGTGCCAGCAGTTACCTACAGGGCTCGAGTTCACCCCTCCACTTT. Translating it yields CASSYLQGSSSPLHF.

The rearrangement uses TRBV5-1 and TRBJ1-2; D gene ambiguous. The ends were cut back, 5 bases at V and 0 bases at J, with 17 bases in the middle. CDR1 SGHRS and CDR2 YFSETQ come from the germline V gene. The CDR3 has 16 residues. The CDR3 region is CASSVNSGPSNYGYTF. As DNA, the CDR3 is TGCGCCAGCAGTGTTAACAGCGGACCCTCTAACTATGGCTACACCTTC.

This clone was counted a single time. CDR3 nucleotide sequence: TGTGCCAGCAGCCAAACACAAGCGGAAGAGACCCAGTACTTC. This codes for CASSQTQAEETQYF. The rearrangement uses TRBV7-8 and TRBJ2-5; D is perhaps TRBD2 (5 bases). There are 14 residues in the CDR3. Germline V gives CDR1 SGHVS, CDR2 FQNEAQ. V was cut by 5 bases and J by 3 bases, with 13 bases left in between. Variable domain in full (rest from reference TRBV7-8 and TRBJ2-5): GAGVSQSPRYKVAKRGQDVALRCDPISGHVSLFWYQQALGQGPEFLTYFQNEAQLDKSGLPSDRFFAERPEGSVSTLKIQRTQQEDSAVYLCASSQTQAEETQYFGPGTRLLVL.

The chain has TRBV7-9 and TRBJ1-6; D not certain. The CDR3 covers 13 residues. V was cut by 5 bases and J by 14 bases, with 16 bases left in between. CDR1 and CDR2 (germline): SEHNR, FQNEAQ (reference sequence). CDR3 DNA: TGTGCCAGCAGCAATTTAGTTGGGCAAACCCTCCACTTT. It translates to CASSNLVGQTLHF.

The rearrangement links TRBV5-4 to TRBJ2-3; 10 nucleotides align to TRBD2. Germline V gene data show CDR1 as SGHNT and CDR2 as YYREEE (reference sequence). Trimming cost V 1 base and J 2 bases; bases outside gene matches: 4. The CDR3 has 16 amino acids. In DNA, the CDR3 is TGTGCCAGCAGCTTGACTAGCGGGGCTACCACAGATACGCAGTATTTT. It encodes CASSLTSGATTDTQYF.

The chain uses TRBV4-2 and TRBJ1-3, with D perhaps matching TRBD1 (5 bases). Trimming cost V 1 base and J 3 bases, with 10 bases left between them. This CDR3 region has 15 residues. The germline CDR1 and CDR2 sequences are LGHNA and YNFKEQ. Here the CDR3 reads CASSQADRVGNTIYF. The CDR3 DNA reads as TGTGCCAGCAGCCAAGCCGACAGAGTTGGAAACACCATATATTTT.

The chain couples TRBV7-9 to TRBJ2-7; a weak D match, TRBD1 (5 bases). The germline CDR1 and CDR2 sequences are SEHNR and FQNEAQ (reference sequence). V was shortened by 5 bases and J by 4 bases, with 21 bases between the two germline ends. The CDR3 runs to 16 residues. Here the CDR3 reads CASSPRVKRNRYEQYF. In DNA, the CDR3 is TGTGCCAGCAGCCCCAGGGTGAAACGGAACCGATACGAGCAGTACTTC.

The genes are TRBV7-9 and TRBJ2-3; TRBD2 matches at 10 bases. Per germline, CDR1 SEHNR and CDR2 FQNEAQ (reference sequence). CDR3 size: 15 residues. V shed 4 bases, J shed 6 bases, and the junction held 7 bases outside the gene matches. CDR3 in amino acids: CASSSPSGGGDTQYF. The CDR3 nucleotides read TGTGCCAGCAGCTCACCTAGCGGGGGCGGGGATACGCAGTATTTT.